Presented here are 12 T cell receptor beta chains from one specimen sequenced in a study of shared clonotypes between healthy human individuals. The method was immunoSEQ multiplex PCR; TCRdb's version includes in-frame clones alone and lacks a portion of them. The data contain around 1.4 million clones, 97% to 99% of them singletons. Sequenced: naive CD4+ T cells sorted from blood. Described subset: CD45RA+ positively selected. These receptors were obtained from a man aged 25-45 years in good health.

The rearrangement links TRBV27 to TRBJ2-7; 7 bases fit TRBD2. J was trimmed by 3 bases and V by 1 base; bases with no gene match: 6. This CDR3 has 15 amino acids. Looked up from germline, CDR1 is MNHEY and CDR2 is SMNVEV (reference sequence). The CDR3 spells CASSLFGGRNYEQYF. CDR3 DNA sequence: TGTGCCAGCAGTTTATTTGGCGGGAGAAACTACGAGCAGTACTTC.

The chain combines TRBV19 with TRBJ1-2, with 9 positions matching TRBD1. V lost 5 bases and J lost 4; bases outside the gene matches: 5. Germline loops: CDR1 LNHDA, CDR2 SQIVND (reference sequence). CDR3 length: 14 residues. CDR3 sequence: CASSRGTGIYGYTF. CDR3 bases: TGTGCCAGTAGTCGAGGGACAGGGATCTATGGCTACACCTTC.

The rearrangement joins TRBV7-9 to TRBJ2-7; D unclear. V lost 1 base and J 3 bases, leaving 13 bases between the germline ends. The germline V gene has CDR1 SEHNR and CDR2 FQNEAQ (reference sequence). This CDR3 spans 15 amino acids. The DNA of the CDR3 is TGTGCCAGCAGCTTAGTTCCCGTCAAAATCTACGAGCAGTACTTC. It specifies CASSLVPVKIYEQYF.

The V call is TRBV28, the J call TRBJ2-1; TRBD2 agrees at 13 bases. From germline, CDR1 is MDHEN and CDR2 SYDVKM. V gave up 6 bases and J gave up 0 bases; unmatched junction bases: 20. The CDR3 extends over 22 amino acids. CDR3 protein: CASSPRSRGLAGWGSSYNEQFF. The CDR3 nucleotides are TGTGCCAGCAGCCCCCGATCCCGGGGACTAGCGGGATGGGGGAGCTCCTACAATGAGCAGTTCTTC.

This chain connects TRBV18 to TRBJ1-4; TRBD1 aligns across 8 bases. The J segment lost 8 bases and the V segment lost 2 bases, leaving 10 bases of the junction unmatched. This CDR3 is 16 amino acids long. Germline V gene data show CDR1 as KGHSH and CDR2 as LQKENI. Written as DNA, the CDR3 is TGTGCCAGCTCACCATATTCGAGACAGGGGTTGGAAAAACTGTTTTTT. Amino acid sequence: CASSPYSRQGLEKLFF.

The V and J genes are TRBV6-6 and TRBJ1-2; 7 bases align to TRBD1. Germline V gene data show CDR1 as MNHNY and CDR2 as SVGAGI (reference sequence). The V gene end was trimmed by 8 bases and the J gene end by 3 bases; junction bases not matched to a gene: 3. This CDR3 spans 12 amino acids. The CDR3 DNA is TGTGCCAGCGGAACAGGGGACTATGGCTACACCTTC. Its translation: CASGTGDYGYTF.

This chain links TRBV5-1 with TRBJ2-2; D gene unclear. This CDR3 is built from 14 residues. V was trimmed by 4 bases and J by 1 base, leaving 8 bases between them. Germline CDR1 is SGHRS and CDR2 is YFSETQ. CDR3 region: CASSNLENTGELFF. The CDR3 DNA sequence: TGCGCCAGCAGCAACCTCGAGAACACCGGGGAGCTGTTTTTT.

The V call is TRBV6-4, the J call TRBJ2-1; the match to TRBD2 covers 9 bases. Germline trimming cut 4 bases from V and 1 base from J; bases unmatched to any gene: 5. The CDR3 covers 16 residues. Germline V gives CDR1 MRHNA, CDR2 SNTAGT. In nucleotides, the CDR3 is TGTGCCAGCAGTGCTTCGACTAGCGGTTCCTACAATGAGCAGTTCTTC. Amino acid sequence: CASSASTSGSYNEQFF.

This chain uses TRBV28 with TRBJ2-2; D is possibly TRBD2 (6 bases). The germline CDR1 and CDR2 sequences are MDHEN and SYDVKM. The CDR3 extends over 15 amino acids. V lost 8 bases and J 6 bases, leaving 19 bases between the germline ends. CDR3 in amino acids: CASRTPSQRAGELFF. As DNA, the CDR3 is TGTGCCAGCCGGACACCAAGTCAGCGGGCCGGGGAGCTGTTTTTT.

The chain combines TRBV4-2 with TRBJ1-4, with D maybe TRBD1 (5 bases). CDR1 and CDR2 (germline): LGHNA, YNFKEQ. This CDR3 is built from 12 residues. V was clipped by 9 bases and J by 7 bases, with 12 bases between them. CDR3 protein: CASDSGSEKLFF. The DNA of the CDR3 is TGTGCCAGTGATTCAGGGAGTGAAAAACTGTTTTTT.

As regards this clone: Other DNA variants within this sample encode the same CDR3. The V call is TRBV5-4, the J call TRBJ2-5, with TRBD1 identical over 7 bases. Germline-derived CDR1 and CDR2 are SGHNT and YYREEE (reference sequence). The CDR3 runs 14 residues. Losses at the gene ends were 2 bases for V and 5 bases for J; bases not matched to a gene: 6. The chain's CDR3 is CASSLRQGGETQYF. DNA of the CDR3: TGTGCCAGCAGCTTAAGACAGGGTGGCGAGACCCAGTACTTC. The variable domain in full, completed from reference TRBV5-4 and TRBJ2-5, reads ETGVTQSPTHLIKTRGQQVTLRCSSQSGHNTVSWYQQALGQGPQFIFQYYREEENGRGNFPPRFSGLQFPNYSSELNVNALELDDSALYLCASSLRQGGETQYFGPGTRLLVL.

This chain links TRBV6-1 with TRBJ2-2; TRBD2 aligns across 13 bases. The germline CDR1 and CDR2 sequences are MNHNS and SASEGT. There are 17 residues in the CDR3. V was pared by 1 base and J by 6 bases, with 5 bases of the junction left unmatched. The CDR3, as DNA: TGTGCCAGCAGTGAAGGCCTACTAGCGGGAGGGCCCGGGGAGCTGTTTTTT. This gives the protein CASSEGLLAGGPGELFF.